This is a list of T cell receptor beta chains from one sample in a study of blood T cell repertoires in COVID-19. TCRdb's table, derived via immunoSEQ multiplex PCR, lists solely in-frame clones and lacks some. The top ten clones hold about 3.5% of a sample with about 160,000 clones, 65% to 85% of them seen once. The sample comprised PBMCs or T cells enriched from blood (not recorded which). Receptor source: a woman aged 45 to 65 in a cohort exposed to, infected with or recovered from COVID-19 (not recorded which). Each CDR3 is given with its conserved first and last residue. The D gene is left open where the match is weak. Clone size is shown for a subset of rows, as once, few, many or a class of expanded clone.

CDR3nt: TGTGCCAGCTGCCCCAGGCTAGCGACGGGAGATACGCAGTATTTT
CDR3aa: CASCPRLATGDTQYF
abundance: once
d_gene: -
j_gene: TRBJ2-3
v_gene: TRBV7-9

CDR3nt: TGTGCCAGCAGCCGGGACAGGAGTAGCTATGAGCAGTTCTTC
CDR3aa: CASSRDRSSYEQFF
abundance: -
d_gene: TRBD1
j_gene: TRBJ2-1
v_gene: TRBV2

CDR3nt: TGTGCCAGTAGTATTAATTGGGACAATCGGCACCAGCATTTT
CDR3aa: CASSINWDNRHQHF
abundance: -
d_gene: -
j_gene: TRBJ1-5
v_gene: TRBV19

CDR3nt: TGTGCCAGCAGTCGGAGCGGGAGGCGAGACAATGAGCAGTTCTTC
CDR3aa: CASSRSGRRDNEQFF
abundance: -
d_gene: TRBD2
j_gene: TRBJ2-1
v_gene: TRBV28

CDR3nt: TGTGCCAGCAGTGCAACAGGGGGAAATCATGGCTACACCTTC
CDR3aa: CASSATGGNHGYTF
abundance: -
d_gene: TRBD1
j_gene: TRBJ1-2
v_gene: TRBV19

CDR3nt: TGTGCCAGCAGTTACATCCTAGCGGCATCCTACGAGCAGTACTTC
CDR3aa: CASSYILAASYEQYF
abundance: once
d_gene: TRBD2
j_gene: TRBJ2-7
v_gene: TRBV6-2/TRBV6-3

CDR3nt: TGTGCCAGCAGCCAGTCCCGACTGTACAATGAGCAGTTCTTC
CDR3aa: CASSQSRLYNEQFF
abundance: -
d_gene: -
j_gene: TRBJ2-1
v_gene: TRBV3-1/TRBV3-2

CDR3nt: TGCAGCGTTGATCTAGCGTTTGGGGCCAATGAGCAGTTCTTC
CDR3aa: CSVDLAFGANEQFF
abundance: -
d_gene: -
j_gene: TRBJ2-1
v_gene: TRBV29-1

CDR3nt: TGTGCCACCAGCCGACGGGCGGCGGGCACTGAAGCTTTCTTT
CDR3aa: CATSRRAAGTEAFF
abundance: -
d_gene: -
j_gene: TRBJ1-1
v_gene: TRBV15

CDR3nt: TGTGCCAGCAGCTCTAGGGTGGGAGGGGGCAATCAGCCCCAGCATTTT
CDR3aa: CASSSRVGGGNQPQHF
abundance: -
d_gene: -
j_gene: TRBJ1-5
v_gene: TRBV7-2

CDR3nt: TGTGCCAGCAGCCGGGAGTCATTGGCCGGCTACACCTTC
CDR3aa: CASSRESLAGYTF
abundance: -
d_gene: -
j_gene: TRBJ1-2
v_gene: TRBV5-6

CDR3nt: TGTGCCAGCTCACCTGGGCAGGGCTCAGATACGCAGTATTTT
CDR3aa: CASSPGQGSDTQYF
abundance: -
d_gene: -
j_gene: TRBJ2-3
v_gene: TRBV18

CDR3nt: TGTGCCAGCAGCGGGTTCGCCGGGACAGGGGGCCCCGGGGAGCTGTTTTTT
CDR3aa: CASSGFAGTGGPGELFF
abundance: -
d_gene: TRBD1
j_gene: TRBJ2-2
v_gene: TRBV7-9

CDR3nt: TGTGCCAGCAGCTTATTACAGTCGGTGCAGTTCTTC
CDR3aa: CASSLLQSVQFF
abundance: -
d_gene: -
j_gene: TRBJ2-1
v_gene: TRBV7-9

CDR3nt: TGCGAGAGGTTTGGCGGTACTGAAGCTTTCTTT
CDR3aa: CERFGGTEAFF
abundance: -
d_gene: -
j_gene: TRBJ1-1
v_gene: TRBV20-1

CDR3nt: TGTGCCAGCAGCCCTACCGGGCCGCGGGCCGGAAACACCATATATTTT
CDR3aa: CASSPTGPRAGNTIYF
abundance: -
d_gene: -
j_gene: TRBJ1-3
v_gene: TRBV9

CDR3nt: TGTGCCATCAGGGAACGGGACATCCCAAGCTACGAGCAGTACTTC
CDR3aa: CAIRERDIPSYEQYF
abundance: -
d_gene: -
j_gene: TRBJ2-7
v_gene: TRBV10-3

CDR3nt: TGTGCCAGTAGCCAACAGACAGGGGGGAATCAGCCCCAGCATTTT
CDR3aa: CASSQQTGGNQPQHF
abundance: -
d_gene: TRBD1
j_gene: TRBJ1-5
v_gene: TRBV19

CDR3nt: TGTGCCAGCAGCCGCAGGGTAAATACGCAGTATTTT
CDR3aa: CASSRRVNTQYF
abundance: -
d_gene: -
j_gene: TRBJ2-3
v_gene: TRBV13

CDR3nt: TGTGCCAGCAGCCCGACAGGGAACACTGAAGCTTTCTTT
CDR3aa: CASSPTGNTEAFF
abundance: -
d_gene: -
j_gene: TRBJ1-1
v_gene: TRBV3-1/TRBV3-2

CDR3nt: TGCAGCGCCAAGGGTCCGGACACGTACGAGCAGTACTTC
CDR3aa: CSAKGPDTYEQYF
abundance: -
d_gene: -
j_gene: TRBJ2-7
v_gene: TRBV29-1

CDR3nt: TGTGCCAGCGGTGGGCAGGGCTATAGCAATCAGCCCCAGCATTTT
CDR3aa: CASGGQGYSNQPQHF
abundance: -
d_gene: -
j_gene: TRBJ1-5
v_gene: TRBV2

CDR3nt: TGTGCCAGTAGTCCTCGCTCAGGGGGTAATGAAAAACTGTTTTTT
CDR3aa: CASSPRSGGNEKLFF
abundance: -
d_gene: TRBD1
j_gene: TRBJ1-4
v_gene: TRBV19

CDR3nt: TGTGCCAGTAGTTCCGGGACTAAACAAGAGACCCAGTACTTC
CDR3aa: CASSSGTKQETQYF
abundance: -
d_gene: TRBD2
j_gene: TRBJ2-5
v_gene: TRBV19

CDR3nt: TGTGCCAGCTCAGGGGGACAGGGGGCATGGGAGCAGTTCTTC
CDR3aa: CASSGGQGAWEQFF
abundance: -
d_gene: TRBD1
j_gene: TRBJ2-1
v_gene: TRBV18

CDR3nt: TGTGCCAGCAGATCGCAGGGGGCGGTTCAGCCCCAGCATTTT
CDR3aa: CASRSQGAVQPQHF
abundance: -
d_gene: TRBD1
j_gene: TRBJ1-5
v_gene: TRBV6-5

CDR3nt: TGTGCCAGCAGTTACAGAGGACAGGGAGATACGCAGTATTTT
CDR3aa: CASSYRGQGDTQYF
abundance: -
d_gene: TRBD1
j_gene: TRBJ2-3
v_gene: TRBV7-2

CDR3nt: TGTGCCAGCAGCCAAGATCAGAATACGCAGTATTTT
CDR3aa: CASSQDQNTQYF
abundance: -
d_gene: -
j_gene: TRBJ2-3
v_gene: TRBV4-2

CDR3nt: TGCGCCAGCAGTGACGTTGCGACGGGAGGGGGTGTATACGAGCAGTACTTC
CDR3aa: CASSDVATGGGVYEQYF
abundance: -
d_gene: TRBD2
j_gene: TRBJ2-7
v_gene: TRBV10-2

CDR3nt: TGTGCCTGGAGTCAACAGGGGGACACTGAAGCTTTCTTT
CDR3aa: CAWSQQGDTEAFF
abundance: -
d_gene: TRBD1
j_gene: TRBJ1-1
v_gene: TRBV30

CDR3nt: TGTGCCAGCTCACCGGGGACCAGCGGGGCGCGCTCTGGGGCCAACGTCCTGACTTTC
CDR3aa: CASSPGTSGARSGANVLTF
abundance: -
d_gene: TRBD2
j_gene: TRBJ2-6
v_gene: TRBV18

CDR3nt: TGTGCCAGCAGCCAAGCATCGGGGGGGCCCGGGGAGCTGTTTTTT
CDR3aa: CASSQASGGPGELFF
abundance: -
d_gene: TRBD2
j_gene: TRBJ2-2
v_gene: TRBV3-1/TRBV3-2

CDR3nt: TGTGCCAGTAAAGAGGGGGGGACCGGGGAGCTGTTTTTT
CDR3aa: CASKEGGTGELFF
abundance: -
d_gene: -
j_gene: TRBJ2-2
v_gene: TRBV28

CDR3nt: TGTGCCAGCAGCTCCACTAGCAGCCTAGAGACCCAGTACTTC
CDR3aa: CASSSTSSLETQYF
abundance: -
d_gene: -
j_gene: TRBJ2-5
v_gene: TRBV7-2

CDR3nt: TGTGCCAGCAGCTTATCGGGACAGAAGACAGATACGCAGTATTTT
CDR3aa: CASSLSGQKTDTQYF
abundance: -
d_gene: TRBD1
j_gene: TRBJ2-3
v_gene: TRBV13

CDR3nt: TGTGCCAGCAGCTTGGTATGGGACAGCTACGAGCAGTACTTC
CDR3aa: CASSLVWDSYEQYF
abundance: -
d_gene: TRBD1
j_gene: TRBJ2-7
v_gene: TRBV7-8

CDR3nt: TGCGCCAGCAGTTCCCAGGGGAACGGGGAGCTGTTTTTT
CDR3aa: CASSSQGNGELFF
abundance: -
d_gene: -
j_gene: TRBJ2-2
v_gene: TRBV5-1

CDR3nt: TGCGCCAGCAGCTTTACAGGGTCGTGGACAGAGACCCAGTACTTC
CDR3aa: CASSFTGSWTETQYF
abundance: -
d_gene: -
j_gene: TRBJ2-5
v_gene: TRBV5-1

CDR3nt: TGTGCCAGCTCACCCGCGGGGGGTTTGAACTATGGCTACACCTTC
CDR3aa: CASSPAGGLNYGYTF
abundance: -
d_gene: -
j_gene: TRBJ1-2
v_gene: TRBV18

CDR3nt: TGTGCCAGTAGGACGGGGGGCAGCCACGAGCAGTACTTC
CDR3aa: CASRTGGSHEQYF
abundance: -
d_gene: -
j_gene: TRBJ2-7
v_gene: TRBV19

CDR3nt: TGTGCCAGCAGTTATCAAGGTGGCGGCTACGAGCAGTACTTC
CDR3aa: CASSYQGGGYEQYF
abundance: -
d_gene: -
j_gene: TRBJ2-7
v_gene: TRBV6-2/TRBV6-3

CDR3nt: TGTGCCAGCAGCTTGGAGGGACTACACTACAATGAGCAGTTCTTC
CDR3aa: CASSLEGLHYNEQFF
abundance: few
d_gene: TRBD2
j_gene: TRBJ2-1
v_gene: TRBV5-6